This is a list of T cell receptor beta chains from one sample in a study of shared clonotypes between healthy human individuals. Libraries were prepared by immunoSEQ multiplex PCR; TCRdb keeps only in-frame clonotypes and omits some of them. The repertoire consists of fewer than 1.8 million clones, with approximately 98.5% occurring once and the leading ten covering approximately 0.4%. The specimen sequenced was naive CD4+ T cells sorted from blood. These receptors all stem from a young man in good health. Each CDR3 is given with its conserved first and last residue.

v_call	j_call	cdr3_aa
TRBV19	TRBJ1-4	CASSLTRQGNEKLFF
TRBV5-1	TRBJ2-2	CASSFGGSNTGELFF
TRBV9	TRBJ2-7	CASSALAGGPHEQYF
TRBV18	TRBJ1-2	CASSPPENYGYTF
TRBV9	TRBJ2-1	CASSVGVQGRSGHNEQFF
TRBV11-2	TRBJ2-1	CASSLFPMTSGYNEQFF
TRBV5-5	TRBJ2-7	CASSLEQQTSYEQYF
TRBV2	TRBJ1-4	CASSRAGGGNEKLFF
TRBV9	TRBJ2-1	CASSRDGTGNNEQFF
TRBV6-1	TRBJ2-7	CASSEAPGTYEQYF
TRBV5-1	TRBJ2-7	CASSSEVQIGYYEQYF
TRBV10-2	TRBJ2-7	CASRQGPYEQYF
TRBV5-6	TRBJ2-7	CASTNQRIPGVYEQYF
TRBV5-1	TRBJ1-1	CASSRTVGTGTENTEAFF
TRBV7-6	TRBJ2-1	CASSLGALGAGGEQFF
TRBV18	TRBJ2-5	CASSPTHETQYF
TRBV7-8	TRBJ1-1	CASSISPTGTEAFF